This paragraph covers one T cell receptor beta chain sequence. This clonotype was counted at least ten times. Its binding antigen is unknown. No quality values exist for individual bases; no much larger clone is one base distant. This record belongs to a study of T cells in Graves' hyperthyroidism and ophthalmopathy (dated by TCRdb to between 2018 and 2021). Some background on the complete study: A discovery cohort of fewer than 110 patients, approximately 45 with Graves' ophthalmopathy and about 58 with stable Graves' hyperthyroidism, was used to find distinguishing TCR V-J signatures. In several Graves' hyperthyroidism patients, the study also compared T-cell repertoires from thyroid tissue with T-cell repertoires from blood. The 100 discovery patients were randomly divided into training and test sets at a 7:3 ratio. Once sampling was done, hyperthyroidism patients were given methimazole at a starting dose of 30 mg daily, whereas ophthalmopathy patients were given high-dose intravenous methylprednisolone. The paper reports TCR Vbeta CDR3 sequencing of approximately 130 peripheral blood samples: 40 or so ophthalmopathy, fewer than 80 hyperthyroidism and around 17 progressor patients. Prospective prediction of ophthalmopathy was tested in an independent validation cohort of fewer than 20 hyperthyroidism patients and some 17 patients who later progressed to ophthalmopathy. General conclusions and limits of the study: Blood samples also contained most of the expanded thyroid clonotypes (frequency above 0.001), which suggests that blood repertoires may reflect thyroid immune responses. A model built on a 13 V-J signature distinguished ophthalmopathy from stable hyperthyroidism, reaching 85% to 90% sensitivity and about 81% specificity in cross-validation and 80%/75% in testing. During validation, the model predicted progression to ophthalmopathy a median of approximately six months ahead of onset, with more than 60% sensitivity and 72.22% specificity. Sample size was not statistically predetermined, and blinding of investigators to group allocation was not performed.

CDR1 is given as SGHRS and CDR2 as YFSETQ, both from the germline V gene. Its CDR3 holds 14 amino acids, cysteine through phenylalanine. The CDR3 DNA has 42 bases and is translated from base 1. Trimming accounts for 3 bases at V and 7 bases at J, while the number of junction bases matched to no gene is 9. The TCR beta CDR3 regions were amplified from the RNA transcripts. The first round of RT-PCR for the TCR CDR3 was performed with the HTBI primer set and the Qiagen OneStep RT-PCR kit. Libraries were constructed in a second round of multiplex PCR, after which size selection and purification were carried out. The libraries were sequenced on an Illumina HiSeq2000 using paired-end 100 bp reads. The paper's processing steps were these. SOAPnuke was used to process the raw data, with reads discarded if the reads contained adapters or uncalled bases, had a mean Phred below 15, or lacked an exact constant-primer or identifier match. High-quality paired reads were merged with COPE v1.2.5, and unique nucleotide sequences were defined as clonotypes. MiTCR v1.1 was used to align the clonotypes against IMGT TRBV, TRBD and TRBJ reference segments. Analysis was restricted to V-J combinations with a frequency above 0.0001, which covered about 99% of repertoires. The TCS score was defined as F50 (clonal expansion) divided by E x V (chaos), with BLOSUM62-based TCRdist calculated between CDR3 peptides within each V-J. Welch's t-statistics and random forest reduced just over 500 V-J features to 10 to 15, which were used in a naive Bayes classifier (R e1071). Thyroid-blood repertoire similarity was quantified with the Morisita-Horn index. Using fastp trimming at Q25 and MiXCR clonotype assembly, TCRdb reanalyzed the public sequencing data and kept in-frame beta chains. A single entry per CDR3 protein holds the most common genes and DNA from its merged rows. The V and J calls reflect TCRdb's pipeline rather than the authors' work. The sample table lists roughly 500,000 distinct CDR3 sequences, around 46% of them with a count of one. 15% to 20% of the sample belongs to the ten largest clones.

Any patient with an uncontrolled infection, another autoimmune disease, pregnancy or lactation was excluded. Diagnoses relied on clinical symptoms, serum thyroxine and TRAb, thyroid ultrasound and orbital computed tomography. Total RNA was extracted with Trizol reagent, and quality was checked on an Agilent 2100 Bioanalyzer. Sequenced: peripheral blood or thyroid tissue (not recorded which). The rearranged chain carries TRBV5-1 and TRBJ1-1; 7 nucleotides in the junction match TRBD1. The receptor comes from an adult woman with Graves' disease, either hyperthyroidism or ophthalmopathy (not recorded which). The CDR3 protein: CASSYRQGTSEAFF. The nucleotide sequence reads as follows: TGCGCCAGCAGCTACCGACAGGGAACTAGTGAAGCTTTCTTT.